These 28 T cell receptor beta chains originate from one sample sequenced in a study of T cell changes during pregnancy in multiple sclerosis. Some clones are missing from TCRdb's copy, which holds only in-frame ones; the method was immunoSEQ multiplex PCR. The sample carries roughly 93,000 clones, around 92% recorded once. Specimen: peripheral blood, collected after pregnancy. These receptors were collected from a female donor with multiple sclerosis, enrolled in a pregnancy study.

The chain is built from TRBV29-1 and TRBJ1-1; no firm D call. The CDR3 runs to 15 residues. Germline values: CDR1 SQVTM, CDR2 ANQGSEA. V lost 5 bases to trimming and J lost 5 bases, with 21 bases between them. As DNA, the CDR3 is TGCAGCGTTATGAGCGGAAGGACGAGGATGACTGAAGCTTTCTTT. Amino acids: CSVMSGRTRMTEAFF.

The V call is TRBV5-6, the J call TRBJ2-5, with D perhaps TRBD2 (6 bases). The CDR3 is made up of 15 amino acids. Trimming shortened V by 2 bases and J by 4 bases, and 15 bases separated the two germline ends. Per germline, CDR1 SGHDT and CDR2 YYEEEE. The CDR3 DNA reads as TGTGCCAGCAGCTTATACGGCGCGGGGTCAGAGACCCAGTACTTC. Its protein is CASSLYGAGSETQYF.

The V and J genes are TRBV7-9 and TRBJ1-1; D is unclear. Trimming stripped 2 bases from V and 1 base from J, with 14 bases between. CDR1 and CDR2 from the germline V gene are SEHNR and FQNEAQ (reference sequence). The CDR3 is 16 residues long. CDR3 bases: TGTGCCAGCAGCTTAATCCGGGAGTGGTGGAACACTGAAGCTTTCTTT. This sequence encodes CASSLIREWWNTEAFF.

The rearrangement joins TRBV18 to TRBJ1-1; perhaps TRBD1 as D (5 bases). CDR1 is KGHSH, CDR2 LQKENI, per germline. This CDR3 contains 16 residues. The V end lost 3 bases, the J end lost 0 bases, and 14 bases lay between the germline ends. This CDR3 is CASSPSQGLLNTEAFF. In nucleotides, the CDR3 is TGTGCCAGCTCACCTTCTCAGGGCCTCCTGAACACTGAAGCTTTCTTT.

The chain joins TRBV6-1 to TRBJ2-1, with TRBD1 matching over 7 bases. The CDR3 consists of 17 residues. V was clipped by 0 bases and J by 6 bases; unmatched bases: 11. Germline-derived CDR1 and CDR2 are MNHNS and SASEGT. The CDR3: CASSEALWTGPGNEQFF. Here the CDR3 DNA reads TGTGCCAGCAGTGAAGCTTTATGGACAGGACCCGGCAATGAGCAGTTCTTC.

The chain is built from TRBV21-1 and TRBJ1-4; the table's D call, TRBD1, has no DNA check behind it. TRBV21-1 represents a pseudogene. The CDR3 has 15 amino acids. This chain's CDR3 is CASSKAQSFNEKLFF. In nucleotides, the CDR3 is TGTGCCAGCAGCAAAGCCCAGTCCTTTAATGAAAAACTGTTTTTT.

This clone has just one count. This chain joins TRBV4-1 and TRBJ2-5, with 14 positions matching TRBD2. V trimming: 1 base; J trimming: 5 bases; junction bases outside the gene matches: 6. The length of the CDR3 is 17 residues. CDR1 MGHRA and CDR2 YSYEKL come from the germline V gene. The CDR3 DNA reads as TGCGCCAGCAGCCAAGCGACTAGCGGGAGGGCCGTGGAGACCCAGTACTTC. Translation: CASSQATSGRAVETQYF.

This chain uses TRBV5-1 with TRBJ1-3; the match to TRBD1 covers 7 bases. Trimming took 2 bases from V and 2 from J; bases not matched to a gene: 4. This CDR3 contains 15 residues. Germline lookup yields CDR1 SGHRS and CDR2 YFSETQ. CDR3 sequence reads: CASSFVQGAGNTIYF. The CDR3 DNA follows: TGCGCCAGCAGCTTTGTGCAGGGGGCTGGAAACACCATATATTTT.

In its sample, this clone was seen a few times. The chain uses TRBV19 and TRBJ1-6; tentatively, D is TRBD1 (6 bases). CDR3 length: 15 amino acids. CDR1 and CDR2 from the germline V gene are LNHDA and SQIVND (reference sequence). V gave up 4 bases and J gave up 0 bases, with 7 bases separating them. The chain's CDR3 is CASSTGDSYNSPLHF. CDR3 bases: TGTGCCAGTAGTACAGGGGACTCCTATAATTCACCCCTCCACTTT.

The chain is built from TRBV6-5 and TRBJ2-1, with no clear D. The CDR3 covers 14 residues. Germline V gene lookup returns CDR1 MNHEY and CDR2 SVGAGI. Trimming removed 5 bases from V and 2 bases from J, with 10 bases in between. The CDR3 coding sequence is TGTGCCAGCAGTGACAATGCCCCCTACAATGAGCAGTTCTTC. Translating gives CASSDNAPYNEQFF.

The J gene is TRBJ1-3, the V gene TRBV6-1; 12 bases line up with TRBD1. There are 17 residues in the CDR3. Germline V gene lookup returns CDR1 MNHNS and CDR2 SASEGT. With 3 bases clipped from V and 0 bases from J, the junction kept 3 bases outside the gene matches. The CDR3 region is CASSEGQGARSGNTIYF. The DNA of the CDR3 is TGTGCCAGCAGTGAGGGACAGGGGGCTCGCTCTGGAAACACCATATATTTT.

The chain employs TRBV11-1 and TRBJ2-7, with 7 bases matching TRBD1. Looked up from germline, CDR1 is SGHAT and CDR2 is FQDESV (reference sequence). CDR3 length equals 15 residues. V gave up 5 bases and J gave up 6 bases; unmatched junction bases: 13. CDR3 amino acids: CASSQRTGLDGEQYF. The CDR3 region has the DNA TGTGCCAGCAGCCAACGGACAGGTCTCGACGGCGAGCAGTACTTC.

This clone was found once. This rearrangement joins TRBV6-1 to TRBJ1-6; weak D call: TRBD1 (5 bases). V was shortened by 6 bases and J by 9 bases, with 15 bases between the two germline ends. Germline CDR1 MNHNS, CDR2 SASEGT. This CDR3 spans 14 amino acids. In nucleotides, the CDR3 is TGTGCCAGCAGGACAGCAAACTGGGCTTCACCCCTCCACTTT. It codes for CASRTANWASPLHF.

V usage is TRBV2 and J usage is TRBJ2-1; a possible D gene is TRBD1 (6 bases). This CDR3 is 11 amino acids long. Germline loops: CDR1 SNHLY, CDR2 FYNNEI. V was clipped by 6 bases and J by 13 bases, with 13 bases between them. The CDR3 here is CASRLQGTQFF. The CDR3 DNA is TGTGCCAGCAGGCTACAGGGAACCCAGTTCTTC.

This chain joins TRBV7-6 and TRBJ1-5; D is unclear. Germline V gene lookup returns CDR1 SGHVS and CDR2 FNYEAQ. V gave up 4 bases and J gave up 0 bases, with 4 bases separating them. The CDR3 length is 13 residues. The CDR3 protein is CASSSDSNQPQHF. The CDR3 nucleotides read TGTGCCAGCAGCTCAGATAGCAATCAGCCCCAGCATTTT.

This clone showed up just a few times. V gene TRBV27 combines with J gene TRBJ1-5; D perhaps matches TRBD1 (5 bases). The CDR3 is 17 amino acids. V shed 4 bases and J shed 0 bases, with 16 bases lying between them. Germline V gives CDR1 MNHEY, CDR2 SMNVEV (reference sequence). The CDR3 nucleotides are TGTGCCAGCAGTTCGAATCCGACAGATTTTAGCAATCAGCCCCAGCATTTT. This codes for CASSSNPTDFSNQPQHF.

The chain recombines TRBV7-2 with TRBJ1-5, with 12 bases that match TRBD1. V was clipped by 3 bases and J by 6 bases; unmatched bases: 6. There are 16 residues in the CDR3. Germline assignment: CDR1 SGHTA and CDR2 FQGNSA. The CDR3 loop is CASSLAGTGGFQPQHF. The CDR3 DNA follows: TGTGCCAGCAGCTTGGCCGGGACAGGGGGCTTTCAGCCCCAGCATTTT.

This sequence joins TRBV27 and TRBJ2-7, with D tentatively TRBD1 (5 bases). This CDR3 comprises 16 residues. V was trimmed by 3 bases and J by 3 bases, leaving 18 bases between them. Germline CDR1 reads MNHEY; CDR2 reads SMNVEV (reference sequence). This CDR3 is CASSFSNQGEVYEQYF. The DNA for the CDR3 is TGTGCCAGCAGTTTCTCCAATCAGGGTGAGGTCTACGAGCAGTACTTC.

The chain combines TRBV19 with TRBJ2-7; 12 bases are shared with TRBD1. This CDR3 spans 14 amino acids. V gave up 6 bases and J gave up 5 bases; unmatched junction bases: 5. CDR1 and CDR2 from the germline V gene are LNHDA and SQIVND (reference sequence). The CDR3 spells CASSGDRGLNEQYF. Written as DNA, the CDR3 is TGTGCCAGTAGCGGGGACAGGGGGCTCAACGAGCAGTACTTC.

The J gene is TRBJ2-2, the V gene TRBV4-3; TRBD2 might be the D (7 bases). V was clipped by 0 bases and J by 9 bases, with 11 bases between them. There are 14 residues in the CDR3. Germline V gives CDR1 LGHNA, CDR2 YSLEER. The CDR3 region has the DNA TGCGCCAGCAGCCAAGATCGGGGGGCCCGGGAGCTGTTTTTT. It translates to CASSQDRGARELFF.

The chain joins TRBV27 to TRBJ2-3, with TRBD2 identical over 8 bases. In germline, CDR1 is MNHEY, CDR2 SMNVEV (reference sequence). J was trimmed by 6 bases and V by 2 bases; bases with no gene match: 10. The CDR3 contains 16 residues. CDR3 sequence (DNA): TGTGCCAGCAGTTTAGGCCTTCCGGGGGGGTCCGATACGCAGTATTTT. Its protein product is CASSLGLPGGSDTQYF.

The chain joins TRBV29-1 to TRBJ2-5; TRBD1 agrees at 8 bases. The CDR3 has 13 amino acids. CDR1 SQVTM and CDR2 ANQGSEA come from the germline V gene. V gave up 6 bases and J gave up 5 bases; unmatched junction bases: 8. This CDR3 is CSVTGTGGETQYF. DNA for the CDR3: TGCAGCGTGACCGGGACAGGAGGGGAGACCCAGTACTTC.

The chain couples TRBV4-1 to TRBJ2-7; weak D call: TRBD1 (7 bases). V lost 3 bases to trimming and J lost 0 bases, with 9 bases between them. Germline V gene lookup returns CDR1 MGHRA and CDR2 YSYEKL. CDR3 length: 14 amino acids. In nucleotides, the CDR3 is TGCGCCAGCAGCCACAGGGGGGACTCCTACGAGCAGTACTTC. This translates into CASSHRGDSYEQYF.

V gene TRBV4-3 combines with J gene TRBJ2-3, with 13 bases fitting TRBD2. CDR3 length equals 19 residues. The germline V gene has CDR1 LGHNA and CDR2 YSLEER. Trimming took 0 bases from V and 1 from J; bases not matched to a gene: 7. Written as DNA, the CDR3 is TGCGCCAGCAGCCAAGATAACTCTGGACTAGCGGGGGGCACAGATACGCAGTATTTT. Encoded protein: CASSQDNSGLAGGTDTQYF.

This clone has only one observation. The chain is built from TRBV6-7 and TRBJ2-5; 7 bases align to TRBD2. TRBV6-7 is designated an ORF whose function remains uncertain. This CDR3 is 10 amino acids long. V shed 9 bases and J 5 bases; nucleotides not matched to a gene: 0. This CDR3 is CARGGETQYF. CDR3 DNA sequence: TGTGCCAGGGGGGGGGAGACCCAGTACTTC.

The rearrangement links TRBV6-1 to TRBJ1-2; unclear D gene. V dropped 7 bases and J dropped 1 base, with 13 bases sitting between them. There are 14 residues in the CDR3. Germline-derived CDR1 and CDR2 are MNHNS and SASEGT. CDR3 nucleotides: TGTGCCAGCACCCCGAGCGGGGTTAACTATGGCTACACCTTC. It codes for CASTPSGVNYGYTF.

The rearrangement joins TRBV5-5 to TRBJ1-5; 9 positions agree with TRBD1. CDR1 and CDR2 from the germline V gene are SGHKS and YYEKEE (reference sequence). The CDR3 spans 15 residues. V shed 1 base, J shed 6 bases, and the junction held 5 bases outside the gene matches. The DNA of the CDR3 is TGTGCCAGCAGCTTGTTACAGGGGGCTAGTCAGCCCCAGCATTTT. It yields the protein CASSLLQGASQPQHF.

The CDR3 sequence: CASSKASGSYNEQFF. CDR3 DNA sequence: TGTGCCAGCAGCAAAGCTAGCGGCTCCTACAATGAGCAGTTCTTC. This sequence joins TRBV7-9 and TRBJ2-1, with TRBD2 matching over 7 bases. Germline V gene lookup returns CDR1 SEHNR and CDR2 FQNEAQ (reference sequence). V lost 5 bases, J lost 0 bases, and 4 bases stayed unmatched. This CDR3 region has 15 residues.